The clone carrying this TCR beta chain came up many times. Antigen specificity is unknown. This specimen comes from a study of T cells in Graves' hyperthyroidism and ophthalmopathy. Study-wide results and caveats: Also found in blood were most expanded thyroid clonotypes above 0.001. A 13 V-J signature model discriminated ophthalmopathy versus stable hyperthyroidism.

Stable Graves' hyperthyroidism denoted no ophthalmopathy progression over 18 months. Diagnoses were made from clinical symptoms, serum measures (thyroxine and TRAb), thyroid ultrasound and orbital computed tomography. Researchers amplified the TCR beta CDR3 regions from RNA transcripts. HTBI primers were the set used in a first-round RT-PCR of the TCR CDR3. TCRdb recomputed calls from the multiplex PCR reads with MiXCR, one row per CDR3 protein. The sample records approximately 600,000 distinct CDR3 sequences, around 16% being singletons. The sequenced sample consisted of blood. This receptor was taken from a woman under 40 with Graves' hyperthyroidism.

CDR3 nucleotide sequence: TGTGCCAGCAGCTTATCGAAACCAAATACGCAGTATTTT. Encoded protein: CASSLSKPNTQYF. V usage is TRBV11-2 and J usage is TRBJ2-3; D is unresolved. V dropped 2 bases and J dropped 7 bases, with 10 bases sitting between them. CDR3 size: 13 residues. Germline-derived CDR1 and CDR2 are SGHAT and FQNNGV.